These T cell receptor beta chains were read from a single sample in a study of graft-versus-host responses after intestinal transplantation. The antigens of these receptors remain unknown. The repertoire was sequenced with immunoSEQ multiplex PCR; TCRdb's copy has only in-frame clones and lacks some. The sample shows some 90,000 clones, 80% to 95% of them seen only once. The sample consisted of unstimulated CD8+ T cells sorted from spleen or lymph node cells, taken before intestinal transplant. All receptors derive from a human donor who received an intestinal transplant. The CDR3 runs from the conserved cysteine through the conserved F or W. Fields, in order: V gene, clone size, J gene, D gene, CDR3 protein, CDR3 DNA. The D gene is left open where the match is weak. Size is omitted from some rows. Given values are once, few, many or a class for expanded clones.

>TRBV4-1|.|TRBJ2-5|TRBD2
CASSGRTSHRETQYF
TGCGCCAGCAGCGGGCGGACTAGCCACCGAGAGACCCAGTACTTC
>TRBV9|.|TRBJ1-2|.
CASSVATSVLSSERGYTF
TGTGCCAGCAGCGTAGCTACGTCGGTTTTGTCTTCCGAGCGAGGCTACACCTTC
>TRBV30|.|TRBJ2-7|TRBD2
CAWRRRKREKKPYEQYF
TGTGCCTGGCGACGCAGAAAGCGGGAGAAGAAACCCTACGAGCAGTACTTC
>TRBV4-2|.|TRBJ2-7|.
CASSPPDTGTEQYF
TGTGCCAGCAGCCCCCCGGACACGGGCACGGAGCAGTACTTC
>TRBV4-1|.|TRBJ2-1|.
CASSQGRGSYNEQFF
TGCGCCAGCAGCCAAGGGCGGGGCTCCTACAATGAGCAGTTCTTC
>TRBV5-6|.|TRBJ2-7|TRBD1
CASSLVRDRVKYEQYF
TGTGCCAGCAGCCTTGTGCGGGACAGGGTGAAGTACGAGCAGTACTTC
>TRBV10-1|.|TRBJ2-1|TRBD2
CASSPIERLAGSRLSSYNEQFF
TGCGCCAGCAGCCCCATCGAAAGACTAGCGGGAAGCAGATTGAGCTCCTACAATGAGCAGTTCTTC
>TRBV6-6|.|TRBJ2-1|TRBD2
CASSPGTTFDEQFF
TGTGCCAGCAGCCCCGGGACTACTTTCGATGAGCAGTTCTTC
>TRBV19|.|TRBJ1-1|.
CASSSGGSTEAFF
TGTGCCAGTAGTTCCGGGGGGAGCACTGAAGCTTTCTTT
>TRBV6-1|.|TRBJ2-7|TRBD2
CASSAGAGGGPDEQYF
TGTGCCAGCAGTGCGGGGGCGGGGGGCGGCCCTGACGAGCAGTACTTC
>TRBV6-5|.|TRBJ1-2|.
CASKQQGAYGYTF
TGTGCCAGCAAACAACAGGGAGCGTATGGCTACACCTTC
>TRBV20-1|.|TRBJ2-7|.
CSARDAYEQYF
TGCAGTGCTAGAGACGCCTACGAGCAGTACTTC
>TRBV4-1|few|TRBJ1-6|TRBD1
CASSPGGYNSPLHF
TGCGCCAGCAGCCCAGGGGGCTATAATTCACCCCTCCACTTT
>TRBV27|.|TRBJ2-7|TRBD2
CASSLGPSGSPYEQYF
TGTGCCAGCAGTTTAGGGCCTAGCGGGAGCCCCTACGAGCAGTACTTC
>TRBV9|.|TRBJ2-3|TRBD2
CASTPSGGADTQYF
TGTGCCAGCACTCCTAGCGGGGGGGCGGATACGCAGTATTTT
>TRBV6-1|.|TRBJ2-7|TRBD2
CASSGAGGSEYEQYF
TGTGCCAGCAGTGGAGCGGGGGGTTCCGAGTACGAGCAGTACTTC
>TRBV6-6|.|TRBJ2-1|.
CASSYSGQSSYNEQFF
TGTGCCAGCAGTTACAGCGGACAGAGCTCCTACAATGAGCAGTTCTTC
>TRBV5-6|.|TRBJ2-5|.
CASSLAGGTGETQYF
TGTGCCAGCAGCTTGGCAGGAGGGACGGGGGAGACCCAGTACTTC
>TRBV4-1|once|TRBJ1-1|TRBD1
CASRRDRGLWTEAFF
TGCGCCAGCCGCCGGGACAGGGGGCTGTGGACTGAAGCTTTCTTT
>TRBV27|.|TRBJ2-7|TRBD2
CASSVTSGRGFYEQYF
TGTGCCAGCAGCGTTACTAGCGGGAGGGGCTTCTACGAGCAGTACTTC
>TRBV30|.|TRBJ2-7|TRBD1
CAWEEGQGLNEQYF
TGTGCCTGGGAAGAGGGACAGGGACTCAACGAGCAGTACTTC
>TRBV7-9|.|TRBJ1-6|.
CASSLWAGMGGSPLHF
TGTGCCAGCAGCTTATGGGCAGGGATGGGGGGTTCACCCCTCCACTTT
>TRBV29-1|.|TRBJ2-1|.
CSGLASYNEQFF
TGCAGCGGGCTAGCTTCCTACAATGAGCAGTTCTTC
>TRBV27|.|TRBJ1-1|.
CASSLEGTTGEAFF
TGTGCCAGCAGCCTAGAGGGGACAACAGGGGAAGCTTTCTTT
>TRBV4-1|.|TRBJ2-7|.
CASSQDFGTDAPYEQYF
TGCGCCAGCAGCCAAGACTTCGGGACTGACGCCCCCTACGAGCAGTACTTC
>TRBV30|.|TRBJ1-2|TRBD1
CAWFRQGGYTF
TGTGCCTGGTTTCGACAGGGTGGCTACACCTTC
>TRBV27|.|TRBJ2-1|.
CASSETQRGNEQFF
TGTGCCAGCAGCGAAACTCAGCGCGGCAATGAGCAGTTCTTC
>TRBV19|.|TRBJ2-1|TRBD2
CASSYIAGADEQFF
TGTGCCAGTAGTTATATAGCGGGAGCGGATGAGCAGTTCTTC
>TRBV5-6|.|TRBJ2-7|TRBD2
CASSLGGGWYEQYF
TGTGCCAGCAGCTTGGGGGGGGGATGGTACGAGCAGTACTTC
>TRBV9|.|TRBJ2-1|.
CASSVALVDYNEQFF
TGTGCCAGCAGCGTAGCCCTAGTGGACTACAATGAGCAGTTCTTC
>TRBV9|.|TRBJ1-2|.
CASSVAQGGYTF
TGTGCCAGCAGCGTAGCTCAGGGTGGCTACACCTTC
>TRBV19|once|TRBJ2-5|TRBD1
CASSVRDRGETQYF
TGTGCCAGTAGTGTCCGGGACAGAGGCGAGACCCAGTACTTC
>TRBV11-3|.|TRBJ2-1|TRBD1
CAIFSFLGQGGIHEQFF
TGTGCCATCTTCTCCTTCCTAGGACAGGGCGGGATCCATGAGCAGTTCTTC
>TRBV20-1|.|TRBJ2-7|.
CSTGETYEQYF
TGCAGCACGGGAGAGACCTACGAGCAGTACTTC
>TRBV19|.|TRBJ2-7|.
CASSSPHSDISYEQYF
TGTGCCAGTAGTAGCCCCCATTCAGACATATCCTACGAGCAGTACTTC
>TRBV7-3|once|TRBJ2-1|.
CASSLSSYNEQFF
TGTGCCAGCAGCCTGAGCTCCTACAATGAGCAGTTCTTC
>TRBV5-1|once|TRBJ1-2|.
CASGSVSAAGDGYTF
TGCGCCAGCGGGTCTGTGTCGGCGGCGGGGGATGGCTACACCTTC
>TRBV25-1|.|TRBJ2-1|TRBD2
CASSDSSSGGAYNEQFF
TGTGCCAGCAGTGATTCCTCGAGCGGGGGGGCCTACAATGAGCAGTTCTTC
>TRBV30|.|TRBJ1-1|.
CAWGIIGDTEAFF
TGTGCCTGGGGTATTATAGGGGACACTGAAGCTTTCTTT
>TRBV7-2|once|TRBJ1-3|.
CASSSGSSGNTIYF
TGTGCCAGCAGCTCCGGGTCTTCAGGAAACACCATATATTTT
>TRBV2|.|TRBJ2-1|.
CASSESVNEQFF
TGTGCCAGCAGTGAATCTGTAAATGAGCAGTTCTTC
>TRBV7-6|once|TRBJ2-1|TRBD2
CASSSGTSGSWEQFF
TGTGCCAGCAGCTCCGGGACTAGCGGGAGTTGGGAGCAGTTCTTC
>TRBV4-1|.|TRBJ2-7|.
CASSQDLWASSRNEQYF
TGCGCCAGCAGCCAAGATCTTTGGGCTTCTTCCCGAAACGAGCAGTACTTC
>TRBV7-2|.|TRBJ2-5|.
CASSLPPQETQYF
TGTGCCAGCAGCTTACCCCCACAAGAGACCCAGTACTTC
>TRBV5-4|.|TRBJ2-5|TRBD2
CASSLGTSGEETQYF
TGTGCCAGCAGCTTGGGTACTAGCGGGGAAGAGACCCAGTACTTC
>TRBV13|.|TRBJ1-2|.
CASSGKTGHLEANYGYTF
TGTGCCAGCAGCGGAAAAACAGGCCATCTTGAAGCTAACTATGGCTACACCTTC